This TCR beta chain was captured by sequencing in a study of cytomegalovirus exposure and HLA in healthy donors (dated by TCRdb to 2016 to 2017). About the investigation overall: The 650 to 800 repertoires of the first cohort and the 120 validation repertoires were produced on the same platform, according to a later analysis. The study aimed to test whether signatures of past pathogen exposure could be identified by cataloging public T cell receptors. A separate validation cohort of roughly 130 different subjects was used in addition to the approximately 700-subject first cohort. High-throughput TCR immunosequencing, statistical association of individual TCRs with disease status, and machine learning were combined to predict cytomegalovirus infection status. Here is what the overall study found, with its caveats: In the study, about 150 TCR beta chains were listed as associated with cytomegalovirus. While some public TCRs were present in many individuals, most TCR sequences turned up only very rarely across donors. It was suggested by the authors that the approach could potentially be generalized to other disease states and immunological phenotypes. Cytomegalovirus status was reported to be diagnosed by the classifier with high specificity and sensitivity in both the original and validation cohorts. A later analysis found that TCRs clustered in the first cohort also tended to co-occur in the 95 to 150 validation repertoires, with approximately 95% of cluster scores above 0. Three of the identified cytomegalovirus-associated TCR beta chains were confirmed in vitro to be specific for cytomegalovirus antigens. All 120 or so repertoires were used to score co-occurrence in the validation cohort in a later analysis, because that analysis had no HLA typing for the cohort.

Donors formed part of the validation cohort, which comprised 120 subjects and was distinct from the first cohort of 550 to 850 subjects. Comment on this clone: There is no known antigen for this receptor. Base-call qualities are not available, and no considerably larger clone is one nucleotide away.

Library generation was performed with the immunoSEQ multiplex PCR assay. The paper's data handling went like this. A statistical classification framework was developed to diagnose cytomegalovirus status using the catalog of TCR beta chain sequences. In TCRdb, the immuneACCESS table is reduced to in-frame sequences with V and J assigned. These tables do not hold every clone; where another copy was compared, an unresolved V gene accounts for under half, and the others remain unexplained. The V and J calls and clone size are taken from that table; D and trimming were inferred from the DNA. Recorded for this sample are some 120,000 clones; around nine tenths of them occurred a single time. The ten largest clones capture about 2.1% of the sample. From the germline V gene, CDR1 is MNHNS and CDR2 is SASEGT. V is clipped by 6 bases and J by 5 bases, and the sequence between their germline boundaries is 16 bases long. The CDR3 starts with the cysteine, ends with the phenylalanine, and has 15 residues. The entry retains the CDR3 DNA only, 45 bases that are in frame from base 1.

The receptor comes from a woman under 30 in good health and CMV-seronegative. Input material: PBMCs. Here the chain combines TRBV6-1 and TRBJ1-4, with no confidently assigned D gene. The base sequence is TGTGCCAGCAGCCCGAGTGCGGAGGGAAATGAAAAACTGTTTTTT. Its protein reads: CASSPSAEGNEKLFF.